The rows below give T cell receptor beta chains drawn from one sample of a study of early T cells in non-severe SARS-CoV-2 infection. Via MiXCR, TCRdb re-called the 5' RACE reads, giving one row per CDR3 protein. This table holds approximately 37,000 distinct CDR3 sequences, approximately 7.2% found once. Sample: whole blood, taken at baseline. Source of these receptors: an adult who was a healthcare worker with PCR-confirmed SARS-CoV-2 infection or an uninfected control (not recorded which). Both conserved end residues are part of each CDR3. Fields, in order: CDR3 protein, D gene, V gene, J gene, clone size. The D gene is left open where the match is weak. Size is stated for part of the rows, as once, few or many counts, or as a class when the clone is expanded.

CDR3: CASSHGTGGSTDTQYF; D: TRBD1; V: TRBV3-1; J: TRBJ2-3; size: -
CDR3: CASSLARGRGTNEKLFF; D: -; V: TRBV11-2; J: TRBJ1-4; size: -
CDR3: CSASEAGPSGANVLTF; D: TRBD2; V: TRBV20-1; J: TRBJ2-6; size: few
CDR3: CASSLAIGVAVGTDTQYF; D: -; V: TRBV7-6; J: TRBJ2-3; size: -
CDR3: CASSFNRGSTDTQYF; D: TRBD1; V: TRBV7-8; J: TRBJ2-3; size: medium-sized
CDR3: CASSLGGTTSYEQYF; D: -; V: TRBV5-4; J: TRBJ2-7; size: few
CDR3: CASIKYWGSYEQYF; D: -; V: TRBV27; J: TRBJ2-7; size: few
CDR3: CASSLVGGYGYTF; D: -; V: TRBV7-9; J: TRBJ1-2; size: few
CDR3: CASSRRQTETQYF; D: -; V: TRBV7-2; J: TRBJ2-5; size: few
CDR3: CAWEKAYEQYF; D: -; V: TRBV30; J: TRBJ2-7; size: few
CDR3: CATSDFSGGLNTQYF; D: TRBD2; V: TRBV24-1; J: TRBJ2-3; size: -
CDR3: CASSPTPFEAFF; D: -; V: TRBV12-3/TRBV12-4; J: TRBJ1-1; size: few
CDR3: CARILARAEETQYF; D: TRBD2; V: TRBV28; J: TRBJ2-5; size: -
CDR3: CASGPGQRRGTTNEKLFF; D: -; V: TRBV28; J: TRBJ1-4; size: many
CDR3: CASSPRGETQYF; D: -; V: TRBV12-3/TRBV12-4; J: TRBJ2-5; size: many
CDR3: CASSDPGEETQYF; D: -; V: TRBV2; J: TRBJ2-5; size: -
CDR3: CASRGLIRDSYGYTF; D: TRBD1; V: TRBV12-3/TRBV12-4; J: TRBJ1-2; size: few
CDR3: CASSLEQGQPQHF; D: -; V: TRBV7-2; J: TRBJ1-5; size: -
CDR3: CASSYTGELFF; D: -; V: TRBV7-9; J: TRBJ2-2; size: many
CDR3: CASSIGTGPYEQYF; D: TRBD1; V: TRBV19; J: TRBJ2-7; size: few
CDR3: CASSRLAGYNEQFF; D: TRBD2; V: TRBV2; J: TRBJ2-1; size: few
CDR3: CASSPRQPGDEKLFF; D: -; V: TRBV28; J: TRBJ1-4; size: many
CDR3: CASGYRGKNEQFF; D: -; V: TRBV7-2; J: TRBJ2-1; size: -
CDR3: CASSLGSLGETQYF; D: -; V: TRBV7-2; J: TRBJ2-5; size: -
CDR3: CASSQGQGTYEQYF; D: TRBD1; V: TRBV14; J: TRBJ2-7; size: -
CDR3: CASRFGRWQPQHF; D: -; V: TRBV19; J: TRBJ1-5; size: few
CDR3: CASSGYRGTDQTNTGELFF; D: TRBD1; V: TRBV6-1; J: TRBJ2-2; size: many
CDR3: CSASGQNQPQHF; D: -; V: TRBV20-1; J: TRBJ1-5; size: many
CDR3: CASSLGPRGMYEQYF; D: TRBD1; V: TRBV11-2; J: TRBJ2-7; size: many
CDR3: CALRNRDGPDTQYF; D: -; V: TRBV30; J: TRBJ2-3; size: many
CDR3: CSVAGGHTGELFF; D: TRBD1; V: TRBV29-1; J: TRBJ2-2; size: -
CDR3: CASSLESTDTQYF; D: -; V: TRBV2; J: TRBJ2-3; size: -
CDR3: CASSQVGIQSYEQYF; D: -; V: TRBV3-1; J: TRBJ2-7; size: few
CDR3: CASSELSITGELFF; D: -; V: TRBV10-2; J: TRBJ2-2; size: -
CDR3: CASSPPVGRYGYTF; D: -; V: TRBV28; J: TRBJ1-2; size: few
CDR3: CASSHQGDIGYEQYF; D: TRBD1; V: TRBV6-2/TRBV6-3; J: TRBJ2-7; size: -
CDR3: CASSQGPGQGYGYTF; D: TRBD1; V: TRBV4-1; J: TRBJ1-2; size: many
CDR3: CASSLWDTEAFF; D: -; V: TRBV5-8; J: TRBJ1-1; size: -
CDR3: CASSQGVHRGTDTQYF; D: -; V: TRBV3-1; J: TRBJ2-3; size: many
CDR3: CASSPLGGPYNSPLHF; D: -; V: TRBV7-9; J: TRBJ1-6; size: -
CDR3: CASGFGRSNTEAFF; D: -; V: TRBV12-5; J: TRBJ1-1; size: few